The 23 T cell receptor beta chains presented below share a single source sample, sequenced in a study of T-cell reconstitution after alpha-beta-depleted transplantation in children. Construction of the TCRbeta library involved unique molecular identifiers. Each CDR3 protein is one row after TCRdb ran MiXCR on the PCR reads. The data contain hundreds of thousands of distinct CDR3 sequences, under 20% of them singletons. Sequencing was performed on PBMCs, mostly from graft donor cells, taken 360 days after TCRalphabeta/CD19-depleted stem cell transplant. These receptors all come from a male patient aged 2 to 9 who had a stem cell transplant for acute lymphoblastic leukemia, so the T cells may come from the graft donor.

The V call is TRBV6-5, the J call TRBJ1-6; 10 nucleotides match TRBD1. This CDR3 comprises 16 residues. Germline CDR1 is MNHEY and CDR2 is SVGAGI. V was clipped by 3 bases and J by 6 bases; unmatched bases: 5. In DNA, the CDR3 is TGTGCCAGCAGTTATAGGTGGACAGGGGGTAATTCACCCCTCCACTTT. This codes for CASSYRWTGGNSPLHF.

This clonotype has ten or more counts. The CDR3 region has the DNA TGTGCCAGCTGCCCACCCGGTGGAACCTACGAGCAGTACTTC. It translates to CASCPPGGTYEQYF. J is TRBJ2-7 and V is TRBV28, with unresolved D. The CDR3 spans 14 residues. CDR1 is MDHEN and CDR2 is SYDVKM in the germline V gene. Trimming took 8 bases from V and 2 from J, leaving 16 bases between them.

The V call is TRBV3-1, the J call TRBJ2-7, with D unresolved. Germline CDR1 is LGHDT and CDR2 is YNNKEL (reference sequence). The CDR3 is made up of 13 amino acids. V shed 0 bases and J shed 7 bases, with 10 bases lying between them. The CDR3 protein is CASSQDPRWEQYF. The CDR3 nucleotides are TGTGCCAGCAGCCAAGATCCCAGGTGGGAGCAGTACTTC.

This clonotype was counted between two and nine times. V and J are TRBV4-1 and TRBJ2-7; D uncertain. CDR1 and CDR2 (germline): MGHRA, YSYEKL. The length of the CDR3 is 16 residues. V dropped 0 bases and J dropped 3 bases, with 15 bases sitting between them. DNA for the CDR3: TGCGCCAGCAGCCAAGATCGGATCTCGCCCTTCTACGAGCAGTACTTC. Its translation: CASSQDRISPFYEQYF.

This clonotype was detected a few times. This chain uses TRBV12-3 or TRBV12-4 with TRBJ2-7, with 8 bases aligning to TRBD2. Trimming cost V 3 bases and J 6 bases; bases outside gene matches: 10. The CDR3 covers 15 residues. Here the CDR3 DNA reads TGTGCCAGCAGTTTTTCCGGGACTAGAAATGGCGAGCAGTACTTC. This sequence encodes CASSFSGTRNGEQYF.

The genes are TRBV5-6 and TRBJ2-4; possible D gene TRBD1, 6 bases. The germline V gene encodes CDR1 SGHDT and CDR2 YYEEEE. The germline V and J ends were trimmed by 4 bases and 0 bases, with 14 bases remaining between them. CDR3 size: 16 residues. CDR3 amino acids: CASSAWGQLAKNIQYF. As DNA, the CDR3 is TGTGCCAGCAGCGCGTGGGGGCAACTAGCCAAAAACATTCAGTACTTC.

The chain joins TRBV11-2 to TRBJ1-2; D possibly corresponds to TRBD1 (5 bases). Trimming took off 5 bases at V and 4 bases at J, with 14 bases between the two ends. CDR3 size: 14 residues. Germline CDR1 reads SGHAT; CDR2 reads FQNNGV. The CDR3 DNA follows: TGTGCCAGCAGCCGGACTCAGGGCACCTATGGCTACACCTTC. This translates into CASSRTQGTYGYTF.

The gene calls are TRBV29-1 and TRBJ2-2; D is unclear. The CDR3 runs to 13 residues. Trimming cost V 5 bases and J 5 bases, with 12 bases left between them. Germline CDR1 and CDR2: SQVTM and ANQGSEA. The CDR3 loop reads CSVHSYRTGELFF. CDR3 sequence (DNA): TGCAGCGTTCACAGCTACAGAACCGGGGAGCTGTTTTTT.

This clonotype was found many times. The genes are TRBV7-3 and TRBJ1-1, with D tentatively TRBD1 (5 bases). Germline lookup yields CDR1 SGHTA and CDR2 FQGTGA. Trimming shortened V by 2 bases and J by 1 base, and 8 bases separated the two germline ends. The length of the CDR3 is 14 residues. The CDR3 spells CASSLQGGNTEAFF. DNA of the CDR3: TGTGCCAGCAGCTTACAGGGAGGGAACACTGAAGCTTTCTTT. Full variable domain (outside the CDR3, taken from reference TRBV7-3 and TRBJ1-1): GAGVSQTPSNKVTEKGKYVELRCDPISGHTALYWYRQSLGQGPEFLIYFQGTGAADDSGLPNDRFFAVRPEGSVSTLKIQRTERGDSAVYLCASSLQGGNTEAFFGQGTRLTVV.

Many counts were recorded for this clonotype. V is TRBV20-1 and J is TRBJ2-5, with a weak D call TRBD2 (6 bases). Trimming stripped 3 bases from V and 1 base from J, with 15 bases between. Germline CDR1 reads DFQATT; CDR2 reads SNEGSKA (reference sequence). This CDR3 comprises 15 residues. CDR3 protein: CSASPVAATQETQYF. DNA of the CDR3: TGCAGTGCTAGCCCGGTAGCGGCAACCCAAGAGACCCAGTACTTC.

The rearrangement links TRBV19 to TRBJ1-2; D is unresolved. With 4 bases removed from V and 13 bases from J, the gap between germline ends came to 19 bases. The CDR3 sequence is 13 residues long. The V gene's germline CDR1 is LNHDA and CDR2 SQIVND (reference sequence). The CDR3 DNA is TGTGCCAGTAGTACCACGAAGGCTGGACGGAGCACCTTC. Translated: CASSTTKAGRSTF.

The CDR3 protein is CSASPGQTLSEQYF. The CDR3 coding sequence is TGCAGTGCTAGCCCGGGACAAACTCTCTCCGAGCAGTACTTC. This rearrangement joins TRBV20-1 to TRBJ2-7; possibly TRBD1 for D (6 bases). The ends were cut back, 3 bases at V and 6 bases at J, with 18 bases in the middle. Per the germline V gene, CDR1 is DFQATT and CDR2 is SNEGSKA (reference sequence). The CDR3 is 14 amino acids.

This clonotype was recorded at least ten times. This chain uses TRBV12-3 or TRBV12-4 with TRBJ2-7; perhaps TRBD2 as D (6 bases). V was clipped by 6 bases and J by 5 bases, with 14 bases between them. CDR3 length equals 13 residues. CDR3 residues: CASSGLNRNEQYF. In nucleotides, the CDR3 is TGTGCCAGCAGCGGACTAAACCGAAACGAGCAGTACTTC.

V gene TRBV4-2 combines with J gene TRBJ2-5; 8 bases map to TRBD2. The germline V gene encodes CDR1 LGHNA and CDR2 YNFKEQ. This CDR3 region has 14 residues. Trimming at V came to 0 bases and at J to 5 bases, leaving 2 bases not matched to a gene. The CDR3 protein is CASSQEAGAETQYF. Written as DNA, the CDR3 is TGTGCCAGCAGCCAAGAAGCGGGAGCGGAGACCCAGTACTTC.

The table lists this clonotype with many counts. This chain connects TRBV7-2 to TRBJ2-1; 7 bases line up with TRBD2. Germline V gene lookup returns CDR1 SGHTA and CDR2 FQGNSA. V lost 0 bases and J lost 3; bases outside the gene matches: 20. This CDR3 has 21 amino acids. The CDR3 region has the DNA TGTGCCAGCAGCTTAGCGGGAGGAGAGTTTGGGGGGACTAAACTCTACAATGAGCAGTTCTTC. It specifies CASSLAGGEFGGTKLYNEQFF. Complete variable domain (other parts from reference TRBV7-2 and TRBJ2-1): GAGVSQSPSNKVTEKGKDVELRCDPISGHTALYWYRQSLGQGLEFLIYFQGNSAPDKSGLPSDRFSAERTGGSVSTLTIQRTQQEDSAVYLCASSLAGGEFGGTKLYNEQFFGPGTRLTVL.

The rearrangement joins TRBV12-3 or TRBV12-4 to TRBJ2-1; TRBD2 might be the D (7 bases). CDR3 size: 14 residues. V was trimmed by 8 bases and J by 10 bases, leaving 21 bases between them. The CDR3 sequence: CASLEGGPMGEQFF. CDR3 in DNA: TGTGCCAGCCTCGAGGGGGGGCCGATGGGCGAGCAGTTCTTC.

The chain is built from TRBV5-1 and TRBJ2-3; the match to TRBD2 covers 8 bases. Germline-derived CDR1 and CDR2 are SGHRS and YFSETQ. This CDR3 comprises 15 residues. V lost 2 bases, J lost 1 base, and 3 bases stayed unmatched. The CDR3 loop is CASSFSGDRTDTQYF. CDR3 coding DNA: TGCGCCAGCAGCTTTAGCGGGGACCGCACAGATACGCAGTATTTT. Filled out from reference TRBV5-1 and TRBJ2-3, the complete variable domain reads KAGVTQTPRYLIKTRGQQVTLSCSPISGHRSVSWYQQTPGQGLQFLFEYFSETQRNKGNFPGRFSGRQFSNSRSEMNVSTLELGDSALYLCASSFSGDRTDTQYFGPGTRLTVL.

The chain joins TRBV4-3 to TRBJ1-2; maybe TRBD1 (6 bases). V was clipped by 0 bases and J by 4 bases, with 15 bases between them. Looked up from germline, CDR1 is LGHNA and CDR2 is YSLEER. This CDR3 is built from 16 residues. The CDR3 loop reads CASSQDRHGDTYGYTF. CDR3 sequence (DNA): TGCGCCAGCAGCCAAGATCGCCATGGGGACACCTATGGCTACACCTTC.

The gene calls are TRBV6-1 and TRBJ1-1, with a tentative D call TRBD1 (6 bases). Germline-derived CDR1 and CDR2 are MNHNS and SASEGT. Trimming stripped 6 bases from V and 9 bases from J, with 20 bases between. The CDR3 covers 14 residues. This CDR3 reads CASSNYQQGHQAFF. In nucleotides, the CDR3 is TGTGCCAGCAGCAATTACCAACAGGGACACCAAGCTTTCTTT.

There are a few counts of this clonotype. The chain is built from TRBV18 and TRBJ2-3, with D unresolved. Germline V gives CDR1 KGHSH, CDR2 LQKENI. CDR3 length: 17 amino acids. The V end was cut by 2 bases, the J end by 0 bases, with 15 bases between. The CDR3 DNA reads as TGTGCCAGCTCACCAACTGTAACCTTTTACAGCACAGATACGCAGTATTTT. It yields the protein CASSPTVTFYSTDTQYF.

This clonotype was found a few times. The CDR3 sequence is CASSQDRDLHAETQYF. The DNA for the CDR3 is TGCGCCAGCAGCCAAGATCGGGACCTTCACGCAGAGACCCAGTACTTC. V gene TRBV4-3 combines with J gene TRBJ2-5; perhaps D is TRBD1 or TRBD2 (5 bases each). The germline gives CDR1 LGHNA, CDR2 YSLEER. The CDR3 spans 16 residues. The V gene lost 0 bases and the J gene lost 4 bases, with 15 bases spanning the gap.

The chain joins TRBV4-1 to TRBJ2-3; D is uncertain. V lost 1 base and J lost 6, with 11 bases in between. The CDR3 extends over 14 amino acids. Germline V gene sequence: CDR1 MGHRA, CDR2 YSYEKL. The CDR3 is CASSQGPGGDTQYF. For the CDR3, the DNA is TGCGCCAGCAGCCAAGGCCCGGGCGGTGATACGCAGTATTTT.

The table lists this clonotype with a few counts. V gene TRBV3-1 combines with J gene TRBJ1-1, with 9 nucleotides matching TRBD1. Trimming at V came to 4 bases and at J to 5 bases, leaving 8 bases not matched to a gene. CDR3 length: 15 amino acids. In germline, CDR1 is LGHDT, CDR2 YNNKEL (reference sequence). CDR3 sequence: CASSPRQGGRTEAFF. In nucleotides, the CDR3 is TGTGCCAGCAGCCCTAGACAGGGGGGAAGGACTGAAGCTTTCTTT.